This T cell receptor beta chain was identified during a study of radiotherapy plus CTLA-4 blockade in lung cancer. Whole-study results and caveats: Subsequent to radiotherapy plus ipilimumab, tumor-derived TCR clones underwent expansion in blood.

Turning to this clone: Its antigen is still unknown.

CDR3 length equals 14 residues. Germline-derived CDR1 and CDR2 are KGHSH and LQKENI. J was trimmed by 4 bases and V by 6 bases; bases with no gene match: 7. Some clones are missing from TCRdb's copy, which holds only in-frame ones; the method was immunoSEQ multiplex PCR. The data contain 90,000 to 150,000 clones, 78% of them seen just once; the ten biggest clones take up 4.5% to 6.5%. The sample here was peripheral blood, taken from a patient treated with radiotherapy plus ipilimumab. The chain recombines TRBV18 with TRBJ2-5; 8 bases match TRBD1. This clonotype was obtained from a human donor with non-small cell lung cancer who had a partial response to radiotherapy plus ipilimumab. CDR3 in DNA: TGTGCCAGCTCCCCGACAGGGGAAGGAGAGACCCAGTACTTC. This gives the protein CASSPTGEGETQYF.